These T cell receptor beta chains were read from a single sample in a study of vaccination effects on CD4 cells after COVID-19. The assay was immunoSEQ multiplex PCR, and TCRdb's table has in-frame clones only and misses some. In the table there are about 41,000 clones, 77% of which are singletons. The antigens for these receptors are not known. This material consisted of CD4+ T cells from PBMCs cultured with HCoV-NL63 spike peptides, taken before COVID-19 vaccination. These receptors all stem from a human donor who received a COVID-19 vaccine. CDR3s include the opening cysteine and the closing phenylalanine or tryptophan. Each record gives: CDR3 protein, CDR3 DNA, D gene, J gene, V gene, clone size. The D gene is left open where the match is weak. Not every row has a clone size; where given, it reads once, few, many or a size class.

CDR3 protein: CASVAGRGGYTF
CDR3 DNA: TGTGCCAGTGTGGCAGGGAGGGGGGGCTACACCTTC
D gene: .
J gene: TRBJ1-2
V gene: TRBV6-6
clone size: .

CDR3 protein: CATSGSDNEQFF
CDR3 DNA: TGTGCCACCAGTGGGAGTGACAATGAGCAGTTCTTC
D gene: .
J gene: TRBJ2-1
V gene: TRBV24-1
clone size: .

CDR3 protein: CASSEYAQDLDTQYF
CDR3 DNA: TGTGCCAGCAGTGAATATGCCCAGGACTTGGATACGCAGTATTTT
D gene: .
J gene: TRBJ2-3
V gene: TRBV25-1
clone size: .

CDR3 protein: CASSWDGNTEAFF
CDR3 DNA: TGTGCCAGCAGCTGGGACGGGAACACTGAAGCTTTCTTT
D gene: .
J gene: TRBJ1-1
V gene: TRBV7-2
clone size: .

CDR3 protein: CATPSWTGIGELFF
CDR3 DNA: TGTGCCACCCCGTCGTGGACAGGGATCGGGGAGCTGTTTTTT
D gene: TRBD1
J gene: TRBJ2-2
V gene: TRBV6-5
clone size: .

CDR3 protein: CAWSVQILGRGANEKLFF
CDR3 DNA: TGTGCCTGGAGTGTACAGATACTTGGTAGGGGAGCTAATGAAAAACTGTTTTTT
D gene: .
J gene: TRBJ1-4
V gene: TRBV30
clone size: .

CDR3 protein: CASSSPGMGIYGYTF
CDR3 DNA: TGTGCCAGCAGCTCCCCAGGTATGGGGATCTATGGCTACACCTTC
D gene: .
J gene: TRBJ1-2
V gene: TRBV7-2
clone size: once

CDR3 protein: CSGRPENIQYF
CDR3 DNA: TGCAGTGGCAGGCCAGAGAACATTCAGTACTTC
D gene: .
J gene: TRBJ2-4
V gene: TRBV20-1
clone size: once

CDR3 protein: CASSSRPLGQPQHF
CDR3 DNA: TGTGCCAGCAGCTCACGACCCCTCGGGCAGCCCCAGCATTTT
D gene: .
J gene: TRBJ1-5
V gene: TRBV13
clone size: .

CDR3 protein: CASSLEYLGGGAGLSGELFF
CDR3 DNA: TGTGCCAGCAGCTTAGAGTACCTGGGCGGGGGGGCCGGTTTGTCCGGGGAGCTGTTTTTT
D gene: TRBD2
J gene: TRBJ2-2
V gene: TRBV7-8
clone size: .

CDR3 protein: CASSVQRGGGETQYF
CDR3 DNA: TGTGCCAGCAGCGTCCAGCGTGGGGGTGGGGAGACCCAGTACTTC
D gene: .
J gene: TRBJ2-5
V gene: TRBV9
clone size: .

CDR3 protein: CASSYDRGHGELFF
CDR3 DNA: TGCGCCAGCAGCTACGACAGGGGGCACGGGGAGCTGTTTTTT
D gene: TRBD1
J gene: TRBJ2-2
V gene: TRBV5-1
clone size: .

CDR3 protein: CASSQGGRRLETQYF
CDR3 DNA: TGTGCCAGCAGCCAGGGCGGCAGGAGGTTAGAGACCCAGTACTTC
D gene: .
J gene: TRBJ2-5
V gene: TRBV5-6
clone size: few

CDR3 protein: CASSRNTGNTIYF
CDR3 DNA: TGTGCCAGCAGCCGTAACACTGGAAACACCATATATTTT
D gene: .
J gene: TRBJ1-3
V gene: TRBV27
clone size: .

CDR3 protein: CASSFVGGRETQYF
CDR3 DNA: TGTGCCAGCAGTTTTGTGGGGGGCCGGGAGACCCAGTACTTC
D gene: .
J gene: TRBJ2-5
V gene: TRBV28
clone size: .

CDR3 protein: CATSRGQGPYGYTF
CDR3 DNA: TGTGCCACCAGCAGGGGACAGGGGCCCTATGGCTACACCTTC
D gene: TRBD1
J gene: TRBJ1-2
V gene: TRBV15
clone size: .

CDR3 protein: CASSLTRSGANVLTF
CDR3 DNA: TGTGCCAGCAGTTTAACCCGATCTGGGGCCAACGTCCTGACTTTC
D gene: .
J gene: TRBJ2-6
V gene: TRBV6-5
clone size: .

CDR3 protein: CATSDHPTDTQYF
CDR3 DNA: TGTGCCACCAGTGATCACCCGACGGATACGCAGTATTTT
D gene: .
J gene: TRBJ2-3
V gene: TRBV24-1
clone size: once

CDR3 protein: CATRAPPGEEAFF
CDR3 DNA: TGTGCCACCAGGGCCCCTCCCGGAGAAGAAGCTTTCTTT
D gene: .
J gene: TRBJ1-1
V gene: TRBV15
clone size: .

CDR3 protein: CASSESAGGNTGELFF
CDR3 DNA: TGTGCCAGCAGTGAATCGGCAGGGGGGAACACCGGGGAGCTGTTTTTT
D gene: TRBD1
J gene: TRBJ2-2
V gene: TRBV25-1
clone size: .

CDR3 protein: CASSASGTGGTETQYF
CDR3 DNA: TGTGCCAGCAGCGCCTCCGGGACAGGGGGCACAGAGACCCAGTACTTC
D gene: TRBD1
J gene: TRBJ2-5
V gene: TRBV11-3
clone size: .

CDR3 protein: CASSLGSGLETQYF
CDR3 DNA: TGTGCCAGCAGCTTGGGCTCGGGGTTAGAGACCCAGTACTTC
D gene: .
J gene: TRBJ2-5
V gene: TRBV7-3
clone size: .

CDR3 protein: CASRKHASSYTEAFF
CDR3 DNA: TGTGCCAGCAGAAAGCACGCGTCGAGCTACACTGAAGCTTTCTTT
D gene: .
J gene: TRBJ1-1
V gene: TRBV6-5
clone size: .

CDR3 protein: CASREGAFEAFF
CDR3 DNA: TGCGCCAGCAGGGAGGGGGCTTTTGAAGCTTTCTTT
D gene: TRBD1
J gene: TRBJ1-1
V gene: TRBV5-1
clone size: .

CDR3 protein: CASSLVPGPNTEAFF
CDR3 DNA: TGCGCCAGCAGCTTGGTTCCAGGCCCGAACACTGAAGCTTTCTTT
D gene: .
J gene: TRBJ1-1
V gene: TRBV5-1
clone size: few

CDR3 protein: CASVAADRGHGYTF
CDR3 DNA: TGTGCCAGTGTTGCCGCGGACAGGGGTCATGGCTACACCTTC
D gene: TRBD1
J gene: TRBJ1-2
V gene: TRBV19
clone size: .

CDR3 protein: CASSVLGRATDTQYF
CDR3 DNA: TGTGCCAGCAGCGTTTTGGGGCGGGCCACAGATACGCAGTATTTT
D gene: .
J gene: TRBJ2-3
V gene: TRBV9
clone size: .

CDR3 protein: CASTYLTGANYGYTF
CDR3 DNA: TGTGCCAGCACCTATCTGACAGGGGCTAACTATGGCTACACCTTC
D gene: TRBD1
J gene: TRBJ1-2
V gene: TRBV2
clone size: .

CDR3 protein: CASSPGGQGRGYTF
CDR3 DNA: TGTGCCAGCAGCCCCGGGGGACAGGGGAGAGGCTACACCTTC
D gene: TRBD1
J gene: TRBJ1-2
V gene: TRBV14
clone size: .

CDR3 protein: CASSVGGRENTGELFF
CDR3 DNA: TGTGCCAGCAGCGTAGGCGGTCGGGAGAACACCGGGGAGCTGTTTTTT
D gene: .
J gene: TRBJ2-2
V gene: TRBV9
clone size: .

CDR3 protein: CASSEWSGQGVGNEQFF
CDR3 DNA: TGTGCCAGCAGTGAATGGTCCGGACAGGGAGTTGGCAATGAGCAGTTCTTC
D gene: TRBD1
J gene: TRBJ2-1
V gene: TRBV6-1
clone size: .

CDR3 protein: CATSDPWDARGQETQYF
CDR3 DNA: TGTGCCACCAGTGACCCCTGGGACGCGAGGGGGCAAGAGACCCAGTACTTC
D gene: .
J gene: TRBJ2-5
V gene: TRBV24-1
clone size: .

CDR3 protein: CASRQDRGQWEQFF
CDR3 DNA: TGTGCCAGTCGGCAGGACAGGGGACAATGGGAGCAGTTCTTC
D gene: TRBD1
J gene: TRBJ2-1
V gene: TRBV19
clone size: .

CDR3 protein: CATDRGTTGAEKLFF
CDR3 DNA: TGTGCCACGGACAGGGGTACGACGGGAGCTGAAAAACTGTTTTTT
D gene: TRBD1
J gene: TRBJ1-4
V gene: TRBV6-5
clone size: .

CDR3 protein: CASSFIQNTGELFF
CDR3 DNA: TGTGCCAGCAGCTTCATCCAGAACACCGGGGAGCTGTTTTTT
D gene: .
J gene: TRBJ2-2
V gene: TRBV11-2
clone size: .

CDR3 protein: CASTDRAGNTGELFF
CDR3 DNA: TGTGCCAGTACAGACAGGGCCGGGAACACCGGGGAGCTGTTTTTT
D gene: TRBD1
J gene: TRBJ2-2
V gene: TRBV19
clone size: .

CDR3 protein: CAWSDGTGAADTQYF
CDR3 DNA: TGTGCCTGGAGTGATGGGACAGGGGCTGCGGATACGCAGTATTTT
D gene: TRBD1
J gene: TRBJ2-3
V gene: TRBV30
clone size: once

CDR3 protein: CASRRAAGYGYTF
CDR3 DNA: TGTGCCAGCCGCAGGGCAGCGGGCTATGGCTACACCTTC
D gene: .
J gene: TRBJ1-2
V gene: TRBV6-1
clone size: few

CDR3 protein: CASSINREVGYTF
CDR3 DNA: TGTGCCAGCAGCATCAACAGGGAGGTCGGCTACACCTTC
D gene: .
J gene: TRBJ1-2
V gene: TRBV11-2
clone size: .

CDR3 protein: CASSYHLQNTEAFF
CDR3 DNA: TGCGCCAGCAGCTACCACTTACAGAACACTGAAGCTTTCTTT
D gene: .
J gene: TRBJ1-1
V gene: TRBV5-1
clone size: .